What follows are 12 T cell receptor beta chains derived from one specimen sequenced in a study of technical replicates of blood from several donors. Using immunoSEQ multiplex PCR, the repertoire was profiled, and TCRdb retains in-frame clones only, with some absent. Of about 80,000 clones listed, roughly 91% are singletons. The sequencing input was T cells isolated from PBMCs. The receptor set was obtained from a human donor in good health.

The sample holds one count of this clone. The chain is built from TRBV2 and TRBJ2-1; a possible D gene is TRBD2 (6 bases). V shed 2 bases and J shed 6 bases, with 14 bases lying between them. This CDR3 has 15 amino acids. Germline values: CDR1 SNHLY, CDR2 FYNNEI. CDR3 sequence: CASSELPGLPNEQFF. Here the CDR3 DNA reads TGTGCCAGCAGTGAACTTCCGGGACTCCCCAATGAGCAGTTCTTC.

The V gene is TRBV7-3, the J gene TRBJ2-2; unclear D gene. Germline lookup yields CDR1 SGHTA and CDR2 FQGTGA. This CDR3 comprises 12 residues. V was cut by 5 bases and J by 4 bases, with 5 bases left in between. The DNA of the CDR3 is TGTGCCAGCAGCCCTACCACCGGGGAGCTGTTTTTT. The encoded protein is CASSPTTGELFF. Full variable domain (outside the CDR3, taken from reference TRBV7-3 and TRBJ2-2): GAGVSQTPSNKVTEKGKYVELRCDPISGHTALYWYRQSLGQGPEFLIYFQGTGAADDSGLPNDRFFAVRPEGSVSTLKIQRTERGDSAVYLCASSPTTGELFFGEGSRLTVL.

The V and J genes are TRBV4-1 and TRBJ2-7; 13 nucleotides agree with TRBD2. The CDR3 sequence is 15 residues long. Germline V gene data show CDR1 as MGHRA and CDR2 as YSYEKL. V was clipped by 1 base and J by 5 bases; unmatched bases: 2. The DNA for the CDR3 is TGCGCCAGCAGCCAAGTCGGACTAGCGGGAGACGAGCAGTACTTC. Translating gives CASSQVGLAGDEQYF.

V and J are TRBV28 and TRBJ1-5; TRBD1 agrees at 11 bases. CDR3 length: 17 residues. V lost 3 bases, J lost 4 bases, and 8 bases stayed unmatched. The germline V gene encodes CDR1 MDHEN and CDR2 SYDVKM. The CDR3 here is CASSLRGTGGLNQPQHF. The CDR3 DNA reads TGTGCCAGCAGTTTGCGGGGGACAGGGGGTCTGAATCAGCCCCAGCATTTT.

This chain connects TRBV19 to TRBJ1-1, with 8 bases identical to TRBD1. Germline CDR1 reads LNHDA; CDR2 reads SQIVND (reference sequence). This CDR3 comprises 13 residues. V shed 5 bases and J 4 bases; nucleotides not matched to a gene: 3. CDR3: CASSFQGATEAFF. Here the CDR3 DNA reads TGTGCCAGTAGTTTTCAGGGGGCCACTGAAGCTTTCTTT.

The chain employs TRBV2 and TRBJ1-5; a weak D match, TRBD1 (5 bases). This CDR3 comprises 14 residues. V was pared by 4 bases and J by 5 bases, with 12 bases between. Per the germline V gene, CDR1 is SNHLY and CDR2 is FYNNEI. Here the CDR3 reads CASSALTGDQPQHF. CDR3 nucleotides: TGTGCCAGCAGTGCCCTTACGGGGGATCAGCCCCAGCATTTT.

This chain uses TRBV19 with TRBJ1-2; 9 bases are shared with TRBD1. This CDR3 comprises 13 residues. After removal of 0 bases from V and 10 bases from J, the junction contained 3 bases not matched to a gene. Germline V gives CDR1 LNHDA, CDR2 SQIVND (reference sequence). DNA of the CDR3: TGTGCCAGTAGTATAGATCGGACAGGGGACTACACCTTC. As protein: CASSIDRTGDYTF.

The V gene is TRBV5-1, the J gene TRBJ2-1; TRBD1 aligns across 7 bases. This CDR3 is built from 14 residues. Germline V CDR1 and CDR2: SGHRS, YFSETQ. V shed 0 bases, J shed 8 bases, and the junction held 5 bases outside the gene matches. This chain's CDR3 is CASSLDRGEDEQFF. DNA of the CDR3: TGCGCCAGCAGCTTGGACAGGGGAGAGGATGAGCAGTTCTTC.

With regard to this clone: The junction departs from the called germline gene at one end, perhaps through a read error. The chain links TRBV10-3 to TRBJ2-7; TRBD1 aligns across 7 bases. The CDR3 runs 16 residues. Looked up from germline, CDR1 is ENHRY and CDR2 is SYGVKD. CDR3 loop: CAMSGLQGVAPYEQYF. The CDR3 bases are TGTGCCATGAGTGGTCTCCAGGGGGTCGCCCCCTACGAGCAGTACTTC.

The chain is built from TRBV19 and TRBJ1-5; D may be TRBD1 (5 bases). This CDR3 contains 16 residues. The germline CDR1 and CDR2 sequences are LNHDA and SQIVND (reference sequence). Deletions cut 3 bases from V and 0 bases from J, with 12 bases between. CDR3 amino acids: CASSIARDYSNQPQHF. DNA for the CDR3: TGTGCCAGTAGTATTGCCAGGGATTATAGCAATCAGCCCCAGCATTTT.

J is TRBJ2-5 and V is TRBV27, with 9 bases aligning to TRBD2. Germline trimming cut 8 bases from V and 2 bases from J; bases unmatched to any gene: 9. Per the germline V gene, CDR1 is MNHEY and CDR2 is SMNVEV (reference sequence). The CDR3 extends over 15 amino acids. CDR3 in DNA: TGTGCCAGCCCTTTGGGCGGGAGGGTACAAGAGACCCAGTACTTC. It translates to CASPLGGRVQETQYF.

This chain connects TRBV7-3 to TRBJ2-2, with D perhaps matching TRBD2 (5 bases). CDR1 is SGHTA and CDR2 is FQGTGA in the germline V gene. Trimming cost V 5 bases and J 8 bases, with 12 bases left between them. CDR3 length: 13 amino acids. The DNA for the CDR3 is TGTGCCAGCAGCGGTACCCGCGGGGGGGAGCTGTTTTTT. Protein: CASSGTRGGELFF.